Below, 12 T cell receptor beta chains from the same sample are listed, as sequenced in a study of cytotoxic CD8 clonotypes in ibrutinib-treated CLL (dated by TCRdb to the early 2020s). The library was made by the immunoSEQ multiplex PCR assay. As stored in TCRdb, this immuneACCESS dataset retains in-frame rearrangements with V and J assigned. A fraction of the clones does not appear; measured against another copy, unresolved V genes explain less than half of the discrepancy, and the remainder lacks a known reason. The sample table lists nearly 85,000 clones, roughly 83% of them with a count of one. The ten largest clones represent roughly 4.8% of the sample. Taken with the paper, the label for time point translates to: roughly 12 months on ibrutinib. This specimen was PBMCs, taken after 12 months of ibrutinib treatment. All receptors derive from a human donor with chronic lymphocytic leukemia.

This chain uses TRBV11-2 with TRBJ1-4; D not resolved. Per germline, CDR1 SGHAT and CDR2 FQNNGV. Trimming left V 2 bases short and J 4 bases short, with 11 bases between. The CDR3 has 15 amino acids. The CDR3 DNA sequence: TGTGCCAGCAGCTTAACGGCAGCCTATAATGAAAAACTGTTTTTT. It codes for CASSLTAAYNEKLFF.

The CDR3 here is CASSFGHPYEQYF. The CDR3 nucleotides read TGTGCCAGCAGCTTTGGTCACCCCTACGAGCAGTACTTC. The gene calls are TRBV7-9 and TRBJ2-7, with D hard to call. V was pared by 3 bases and J by 2 bases, with 8 bases between. This CDR3 comprises 13 residues. Germline values: CDR1 SEHNR, CDR2 FQNEAQ (reference sequence).

V is TRBV7-8 and J is TRBJ1-2; D not certain. Germline CDR1 is SGHVS and CDR2 is FQNEAQ. The CDR3 totals 13 residues. The V end was cut by 7 bases, the J end by 0 bases, with 9 bases between. The CDR3 loop reads CASKAAANYGYTF. The CDR3 DNA follows: TGTGCCAGCAAGGCGGCAGCTAACTATGGCTACACCTTC.

The rearrangement uses TRBV10-3 and TRBJ1-5; no definite D call. Trimming cost V 4 bases and J 3 bases, with 7 bases left between them. The CDR3 is made up of 13 amino acids. Germline V lookup: CDR1 ENHRY, CDR2 SYGVKD. CDR3 bases: TGTGCCATCAGTGCGGGAGTCAATCAGCCCCAGCATTTT. Translation gives CAISAGVNQPQHF.

Of note for this clone: In the same sample, other DNA sequences code for this CDR3. The chain employs TRBV28 and TRBJ1-5; possible D gene TRBD1, 5 bases. CDR1 is MDHEN and CDR2 is SYDVKM in the germline V gene. This CDR3 has 15 residues. Trimming took off 6 bases at V and 7 bases at J, with 19 bases between the two ends. CDR3 protein: CASSQGPGRAQPQHF. The CDR3 coding sequence is TGTGCCAGCAGCCAAGGGCCAGGGAGGGCCCAGCCCCAGCATTTT.

The V call is TRBV5-1, the J call TRBJ2-1, with D possibly matching TRBD1 (5 bases). The CDR3 length is 16 residues. V dropped 3 bases and J dropped 1 base, with 14 bases sitting between them. CDR1 is SGHRS, CDR2 YFSETQ, per germline. The CDR3 sequence is CASSSDKLGSYNEQFF. In DNA, the CDR3 is TGCGCCAGCAGCTCGGACAAGCTCGGATCCTACAATGAGCAGTTCTTC.

V is TRBV10-3 and J is TRBJ2-3; D is undetermined. The V gene's germline CDR1 is ENHRY and CDR2 SYGVKD. This CDR3 is 17 amino acids long. V lost 6 bases, J lost 8 bases, and 27 bases lay in between. The CDR3 region has the DNA TGTGCCATCAGCTTCCGGACCCCCCGAGAGAGAGGTGGTACGCAGTATTTT. It translates to CAISFRTPRERGGTQYF.

At least ten counts were recorded for this clone. The V call is TRBV7-2, the J call TRBJ1-3; D possibly corresponds to TRBD1 (6 bases). The CDR3 is 15 residues long. The V end was cut by 5 bases, the J end by 3 bases, with 14 bases between. Germline V gene data show CDR1 as SGHTA and CDR2 as FQGNSA. This CDR3 is CASSAYPGVGNTIYF. DNA for the CDR3: TGTGCCAGCAGCGCCTACCCAGGGGTTGGAAACACCATATATTTT. The full variable domain, in which reference TRBV7-2 and TRBJ1-3 provide the parts outside the CDR3, is GAGVSQSPSNKVTEKGKDVELRCDPISGHTALYWYRQSLGQGLEFLIYFQGNSAPDKSGLPSDRFSAERTGGSVSTLTIQRTQQEDSAVYLCASSAYPGVGNTIYFGEGSWLTVV.

This clone was detected only once. This chain joins TRBV28 and TRBJ2-5, with D perhaps matching TRBD1 or TRBD2 (5 bases each). The V end was cut by 7 bases, the J end by 2 bases, with 17 bases between. CDR3 length: 15 amino acids. Germline-derived CDR1 and CDR2 are MDHEN and SYDVKM. CDR3 protein: CASKGAGGWQETQYF. DNA for the CDR3: TGTGCCAGCAAAGGGGCGGGCGGGTGGCAAGAGACCCAGTACTTC.

The V gene is TRBV7-2, the J gene TRBJ2-2, with TRBD2 identical over 7 bases. The germline gives CDR1 SGHTA, CDR2 FQGNSA. The CDR3 length is 15 residues. Trimming at V came to 5 bases and at J to 4 bases, leaving 7 bases not matched to a gene. The CDR3 loop is CASSARGESTGELFF. In DNA form, the CDR3 reads TGTGCCAGCAGCGCACGGGGGGAGAGCACCGGGGAGCTGTTTTTT.

The chain employs TRBV19 and TRBJ1-5, with a tentative D call TRBD1 (5 bases). V shed 7 bases and J shed 3 bases, with 22 bases lying between them. The CDR3 is 17 amino acids. CDR1 and CDR2 (germline): LNHDA, SQIVND (reference sequence). CDR3 region: CASMGSVGGSANQPQHF. In nucleotides, the CDR3 is TGTGCCAGTATGGGGTCCGTGGGGGGGTCGGCCAATCAGCCCCAGCATTTT.

The chain uses TRBV4-3 and TRBJ2-1; D may be TRBD2 (6 bases). V lost 5 bases and J 12 bases, leaving 8 bases between the germline ends. Germline CDR1 LGHNA, CDR2 YSLEER. This CDR3 is built from 10 residues. CDR3 bases: TGCGCCAGCAGCGCCGGGGGGCAGTTCTTC. Its protein product is CASSAGGQFF.